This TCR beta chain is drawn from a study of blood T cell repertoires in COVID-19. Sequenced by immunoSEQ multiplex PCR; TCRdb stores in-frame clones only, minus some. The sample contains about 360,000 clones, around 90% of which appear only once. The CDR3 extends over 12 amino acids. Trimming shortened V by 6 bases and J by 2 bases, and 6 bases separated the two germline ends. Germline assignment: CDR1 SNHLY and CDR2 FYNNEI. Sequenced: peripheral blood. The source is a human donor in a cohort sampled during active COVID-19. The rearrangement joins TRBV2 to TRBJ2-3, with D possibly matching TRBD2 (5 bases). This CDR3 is CASRDSTDTQYF. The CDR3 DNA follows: TGTGCCAGCAGGGACTCCACAGATACGCAGTATTTT. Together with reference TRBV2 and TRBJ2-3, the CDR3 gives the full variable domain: EPEVTQTPSHQVTQMGQEVILRCVPISNHLYFYWYRQILGQKVEFLVSFYNNEISEKSEIFDDQFSVERPDGSNFTLKIRSTKLEDSAMYFCASRDSTDTQYFGPGTRLTVL.